The source of this T cell receptor beta chain is a study of blood T cells in healthy people across ages. Alongside a J-beta primer mix, a sample-barcoded 5' primer served in a second PCR lasting about 6 to 12 cycles. A single record per CDR3 protein comes from TCRdb applying MiXCR to the 5' RACE reads. The table has 1.6 million or so distinct CDR3 sequences, about 31% seen once. The CDR3 has 14 residues. V lost 5 bases and J 0 bases, leaving 10 bases between the germline ends. The germline V gene has CDR1 SNHLY and CDR2 FYNNEI. This clonotype originated in a woman in her thirties in good health. The genes are TRBV2 and TRBJ1-1; D is unresolved. Sequences were obtained from blood. The CDR3 region has the DNA TGTGCCAGCAGTTCTACGTTTCTGAACACTGAAGCTTTCTTT. The encoded protein is CASSSTFLNTEAFF.